This entry lists 22 T cell receptor beta chains sequenced from one sample in a study of Graves' ophthalmopathy and Graves' hyperthyroidism. Amplification targeted the TCR beta CDR3 regions, with RNA transcripts as the source material. RT-PCR in the first round used HTBI primers; a second-round multiplex PCR followed. Each CDR3 protein is one row after TCRdb ran MiXCR on the multiplex PCR reads. The table has fewer than 650,000 distinct CDR3 sequences, 22% seen once. Sequencing input: peripheral blood. The source is a woman between 18 and 30 years old with stable Graves' hyperthyroidism. Some clones in this sample may be carry-over from other donors' samples.

There are a few counts of this clonotype. The chain employs TRBV28 and TRBJ1-5, with D uncertain. Germline V gene data show CDR1 as MDHEN and CDR2 as SYDVKM. V lost 3 bases and J 0 bases, leaving 6 bases between the germline ends. The CDR3 runs 14 residues. CDR3 nucleotides: TGTGCCAGCAGTTTCAGAATTAGCAATCAGCCCCAGCATTTT. Residues: CASSFRISNQPQHF.

This clonotype was detected ten times or more. This chain uses TRBV6-2 or TRBV6-3 with TRBJ2-5; 10 nucleotides align to TRBD2. The ends lost 7 bases at V and 1 base at J; junction bases unmatched: 9. Germline V lookup: CDR1 MNHEY, CDR2 SVGEGT. The CDR3 covers 16 residues. The CDR3 spells CASIKGLAAFQETQYF. The CDR3 DNA is TGTGCCAGCATTAAAGGACTAGCGGCATTCCAAGAGACCCAGTACTTC.

This clonotype was recorded many times. The chain joins TRBV5-1 to TRBJ2-7, with 7 bases that match TRBD1. The length of the CDR3 is 14 residues. Germline CDR1 reads SGHRS; CDR2 reads YFSETQ. The ends lost 4 bases at V and 5 bases at J; junction bases unmatched: 9. DNA of the CDR3: TGCGCCAGCAGCCCTACAGGGGCTCGCCACGAGCAGTACTTC. This codes for CASSPTGARHEQYF.

The chain has TRBV11-2 and TRBJ1-1; D may be TRBD1 (5 bases). The CDR3 runs to 18 residues. V was shortened by 5 bases and J by 6 bases, with 28 bases between the two germline ends. Per germline, CDR1 SGHAT and CDR2 FQNNGV. CDR3 amino acids: CASSPLTGHRLGVAEAFF. For the CDR3, the DNA is TGTGCCAGCAGCCCTCTAACAGGTCACCGACTTGGGGTCGCTGAAGCTTTCTTT.

This clonotype was recorded at least ten times. The genes are TRBV6-2 or TRBV6-3 and TRBJ2-2; D call uncertain. The CDR3 has 15 residues. Germline-derived CDR1 and CDR2 are MNHEY and SVGEGT. The V and J ends lost 2 bases and 1 base respectively, with 8 bases between them. In DNA form, the CDR3 reads TGTGCCAGCAGTTACGCACTGCTGAACACCGGGGAGCTGTTTTTT. It translates to CASSYALLNTGELFF.

This clonotype was observed many times. V and J are TRBV19 and TRBJ1-6; 9 bases agree with TRBD1. The germline CDR1 and CDR2 sequences are LNHDA and SQIVND (reference sequence). This CDR3 region has 14 residues. This CDR3 is CARRPGQGVPPLHF. Here the CDR3 DNA reads TGTGCTCGACGGCCGGGACAGGGAGTTCCACCCCTCCACTTT.

This clonotype was seen repeatedly, ten times or more. The rearrangement links TRBV27 to TRBJ1-5, with D tentatively TRBD1 (6 bases). Germline CDR1 MNHEY, CDR2 SMNVEV (reference sequence). The CDR3 covers 14 residues. Deletions cut 3 bases from V and 4 bases from J, with 10 bases between. This chain's CDR3 is CASSLRQGNQPQHF. The CDR3, as DNA: TGTGCCAGCAGTTTGCGGCAGGGGAATCAGCCCCAGCATTTT.

The V and J genes are TRBV12-3 or TRBV12-4 and TRBJ2-7; 13 bases match TRBD2. The CDR3 sequence is 19 residues long. Losses at the gene ends were 4 bases for V and 2 bases for J; bases not matched to a gene: 14. CDR3 DNA sequence: TGTGCCAGCAGTTGGGGGACAACCGGACTAGCGGGAGTCCCCTACGAGCAGTACTTC. Amino acid sequence: CASSWGTTGLAGVPYEQYF.

This clonotype occurred many times. The chain combines TRBV15 with TRBJ2-6, with a tentative D call TRBD1 (6 bases). CDR3 length: 16 amino acids. CDR1 and CDR2 from the germline V gene are LNHNV and YYDKDF (reference sequence). V was clipped by 1 base and J by 0 bases, with 7 bases between them. CDR3 amino acids: CATSRGDTSGANVLTF. CDR3 in DNA: TGTGCCACCAGCAGAGGGGACACCTCTGGGGCCAACGTCCTGACTTTC.

This clonotype has a count of ten or more. Here the CDR3 reads CASSLTTGALNTEAFF. In nucleotides, the CDR3 is TGCGCCAGCAGCTTAACGACAGGGGCCCTGAACACTGAAGCTTTCTTT. This chain links TRBV5-1 with TRBJ1-1, with 8 bases lining up with TRBD1. V lost 2 bases, J lost 0 bases, and 6 bases stayed unmatched. From germline, CDR1 is SGHRS and CDR2 YFSETQ. This CDR3 has 16 residues.

The genes are TRBV3-1 and TRBJ2-5; D gene ambiguous. This CDR3 contains 14 residues. V was shortened by 0 bases and J by 3 bases, with 8 bases between the two germline ends. Germline-derived CDR1 and CDR2 are LGHDT and YNNKEL (reference sequence). The CDR3 DNA sequence: TGTGCCAGCAGCCAAGAAGGGCAAGAAGAGACCCAGTACTTC. The encoded protein is CASSQEGQEETQYF.

The rearrangement uses TRBV20-1 and TRBJ2-7; weak D call: TRBD2 (6 bases). The CDR3 runs 14 residues. V lost 0 bases to trimming and J lost 3 bases, with 12 bases between them. CDR1 and CDR2 (germline): DFQATT, SNEGSKA (reference sequence). The CDR3 loop reads CSARDMGGIYEQYF. The CDR3, as DNA: TGCAGTGCTAGAGATATGGGCGGGATCTACGAGCAGTACTTC.

This clonotype has a single count. The junction shows a germline mismatch at one end, possibly a read error. The chain carries TRBV20-1 and TRBJ2-7; tentative D call: TRBD1 (6 bases). Germline loops: CDR1 DFQATT, CDR2 SNEGSKA (reference sequence). The CDR3 length is 11 residues. The CDR3 reads CSGIYRDDQYF. In DNA, the CDR3 is TGCAGTGGCATCTACAGGGACGATCAGTACTTC.

This clonotype was picked up many times. Compared with germline, one end of the junction differs, possibly owing to a read error. The V and J genes are TRBV5-1 and TRBJ2-7; 9 bases are shared with TRBD1. CDR3 size: 15 residues. CDR1 SGHRS and CDR2 YFSETQ come from the germline V gene. In nucleotides, the CDR3 is TGTGCCAGCAGTTTAGACAGGGGGTTGACCTACGAGCAGTACTTC. This translates into CASSLDRGLTYEQYF.

This clonotype was counted a single time. The chain links TRBV11-3 to TRBJ1-1, with 9 bases identical to TRBD1. CDR3 size: 14 residues. The trim removed 4 bases at V and 7 bases at J, leaving 7 bases unmatched. The germline V gene encodes CDR1 SGHNT and CDR2 YENEEA. The CDR3 DNA follows: TGTGCCAGCAGCTCTGGACAGGGGAAGGATGAAGCTTTCTTT. It yields the protein CASSSGQGKDEAFF.

There are a few counts of this clonotype. The chain uses TRBV9 and TRBJ2-7; perhaps TRBD2 as D (6 bases). Germline CDR1 SGDLS, CDR2 YYNGEE. This CDR3 region has 16 residues. V was shortened by 0 bases and J by 4 bases, with 17 bases between the two germline ends. CDR3 in amino acids: CASSVEAGTPIYEQYF. The CDR3 DNA sequence: TGTGCCAGCAGCGTAGAAGCGGGCACGCCGATTTACGAGCAGTACTTC.

This clonotype was recorded many times. This chain links TRBV6-5 with TRBJ1-2; D gene uncertain. This CDR3 is built from 13 residues. Looked up from germline, CDR1 is MNHEY and CDR2 is SVGAGI. V was cut by 4 bases and J by 7 bases, with 13 bases left in between. The CDR3 loop reads CASSFTTGCGYTF. CDR3 DNA sequence: TGTGCCAGCAGTTTCACGACGGGCTGTGGCTACACCTTC.

The chain is built from TRBV7-3 and TRBJ1-1, with D tentatively TRBD1 (6 bases). The germline V gene has CDR1 SGHTA and CDR2 FQGTGA. The ends were cut back, 5 bases at V and 10 bases at J, with 14 bases in the middle. There are 12 residues in the CDR3. CDR3 coding DNA: TGTGCCAGCAGCCTTCTAGGGGGGAGAGCTTTCTTT. Its translation is CASSLLGGRAFF. The full variable domain, rest sourced from reference TRBV7-3 and TRBJ1-1, is GAGVSQTPSNKVTEKGKYVELRCDPISGHTALYWYRQSLGQGPEFLIYFQGTGAADDSGLPNDRFFAVRPEGSVSTLKIQRTERGDSAVYLCASSLLGGRAFFGQGTRLTVV.

The J gene is TRBJ2-2, the V gene TRBV15; D unresolved. V lost 1 base to trimming and J lost 6 bases, with 6 bases between them. The CDR3 is 13 residues long. Germline V gene data show CDR1 as LNHNV and CDR2 as YYDKDF (reference sequence). CDR3 DNA: TGTGCCACCAGCAGAGCAGTGCCCGGGGAGCTGTTTTTT. This encodes CATSRAVPGELFF.

The chain has TRBV27 and TRBJ2-2; TRBD2 might be the D (6 bases). Germline V gene lookup returns CDR1 MNHEY and CDR2 SMNVEV (reference sequence). The CDR3 is made up of 16 amino acids. Trimming took off 7 bases at V and 4 bases at J, with 19 bases between the two ends. The CDR3: CASTSPSAGFTGELFF. CDR3 in DNA: TGTGCCAGCACCTCCCCTTCGGCGGGGTTCACCGGGGAGCTGTTTTTT.

Many counts were recorded for this clonotype. The gene calls are TRBV2 and TRBJ2-7; TRBD2 matches at 10 bases. V dropped 4 bases and J dropped 0; count of bases not matched to a gene: 3. CDR1 is SNHLY and CDR2 is FYNNEI in the germline V gene. The CDR3 spans 15 residues. The CDR3, as DNA: TGTGCCAGCAGTGCTAGCGGGGGCCACTCCTACGAGCAGTACTTC. This gives the protein CASSASGGHSYEQYF.

This clonotype was observed a few times. This sequence may be a read error, since a much larger clone differs from it by one base. CDR3 sequence: CASSYAGTGYEQYF. The CDR3 bases are TGTGCCAGCAGTTACGCCGGGACAGGGTACGAGCAGTACTTC. V usage is TRBV6-5 and J usage is TRBJ2-7; the match to TRBD1 covers 9 bases. V lost 2 bases and J lost 4; bases outside the gene matches: 3. From germline, CDR1 is MNHEY and CDR2 SVGAGI. The CDR3 length is 14 residues.